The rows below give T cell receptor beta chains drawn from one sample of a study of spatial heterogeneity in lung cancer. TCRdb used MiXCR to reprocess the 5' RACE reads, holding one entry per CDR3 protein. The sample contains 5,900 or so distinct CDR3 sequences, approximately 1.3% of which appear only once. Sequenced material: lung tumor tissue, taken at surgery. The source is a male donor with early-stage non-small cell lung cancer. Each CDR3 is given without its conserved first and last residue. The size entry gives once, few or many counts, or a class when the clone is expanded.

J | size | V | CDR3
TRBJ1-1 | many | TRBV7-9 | ASSFGLENTEAF
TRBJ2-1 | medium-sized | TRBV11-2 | ASSSLTSGNEQF
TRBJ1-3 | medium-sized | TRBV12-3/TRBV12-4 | ASRPWKSSGNTIY
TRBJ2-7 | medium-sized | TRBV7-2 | ASSFTGGTYEQY
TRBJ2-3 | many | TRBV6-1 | ASSEGTGGGRTDTQY
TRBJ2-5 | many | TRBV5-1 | ASSSGTKQETQY
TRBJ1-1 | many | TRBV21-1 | ASSNVLGMMTGLVEAF
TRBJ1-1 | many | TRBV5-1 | ASSFTGDTEAF
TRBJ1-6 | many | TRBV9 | ASRTGVGNSPLH
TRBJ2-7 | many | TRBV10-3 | AISGDGRNEQY
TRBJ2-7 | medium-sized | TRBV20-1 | SAWTSGLYEQY
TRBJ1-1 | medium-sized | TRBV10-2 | ASSKTGGFTEAF
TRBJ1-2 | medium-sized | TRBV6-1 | ASVAANYGYT
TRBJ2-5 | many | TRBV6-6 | ASSPQEPQETQY
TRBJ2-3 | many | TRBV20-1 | SARQADTQY
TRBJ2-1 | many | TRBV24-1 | ATSDLGGNEQF